The rows below give T cell receptor beta chains drawn from one sample of a study of Graves' ophthalmopathy and Graves' hyperthyroidism. TCRdb re-called the multiplex PCR reads with MiXCR, one entry per CDR3 protein. The repertoire has hundreds of thousands of distinct CDR3 sequences, 20% to 25% of them found once; the top ten carry approximately 6.9%. The sample comprised peripheral blood. All receptors derive from a young woman with stable Graves' hyperthyroidism. Some clones in this sample may be carry-over from other donors' samples. CDR3s include the opening cysteine and the closing phenylalanine or tryptophan.

j_call v_call cdr3_aa
TRBJ1-1 TRBV7-9 CASSRTGIEAFF
TRBJ2-2 TRBV12-3/TRBV12-4 CASTGKNTGELFF
TRBJ1-4 TRBV12-3/TRBV12-4 CASRPRGGFNEKLFF
TRBJ1-2 TRBV6-1 CASNPDLYGYTF
TRBJ2-2 TRBV12-3/TRBV12-4 CASSLGRSGRGGELFF
TRBJ2-3 TRBV19 CASSIVEDTQYF
TRBJ1-5 TRBV24-1 CATSDQSNQPQHF
TRBJ2-2 TRBV27 CASSLNKGQLLTNTGELFF
TRBJ2-2 TRBV6-2/TRBV6-3 CASSNKYGELFF
TRBJ2-7 TRBV7-3 CASSPHQQGTEKYF
TRBJ1-5 TRBV28 CASSSRDREVGQPQHF
TRBJ2-7 TRBV12-5 CASGPDTSYEQYF
TRBJ1-1 TRBV6-1 CASSVGIESLLFSSVF
TRBJ1-6 TRBV27 CASSYTGNSPLHF
TRBJ2-2 TRBV29-1 CSVTHSRLYTGELFF
TRBJ1-5 TRBV6-5 CASSSGYSNQPQHF
TRBJ1-2 TRBV6-5 CASTRTENYGYTF
TRBJ2-7 TRBV7-9 CASSWTGNLHEQYF
TRBJ2-5 TRBV25-1 CASSEFPGQEETQYF
TRBJ1-2 TRBV6-5 CASSYSQGGGNYGYTF
TRBJ2-7 TRBV2 CASMRLSGALHF
TRBJ2-5 TRBV20-1 CSATRPQETQYF